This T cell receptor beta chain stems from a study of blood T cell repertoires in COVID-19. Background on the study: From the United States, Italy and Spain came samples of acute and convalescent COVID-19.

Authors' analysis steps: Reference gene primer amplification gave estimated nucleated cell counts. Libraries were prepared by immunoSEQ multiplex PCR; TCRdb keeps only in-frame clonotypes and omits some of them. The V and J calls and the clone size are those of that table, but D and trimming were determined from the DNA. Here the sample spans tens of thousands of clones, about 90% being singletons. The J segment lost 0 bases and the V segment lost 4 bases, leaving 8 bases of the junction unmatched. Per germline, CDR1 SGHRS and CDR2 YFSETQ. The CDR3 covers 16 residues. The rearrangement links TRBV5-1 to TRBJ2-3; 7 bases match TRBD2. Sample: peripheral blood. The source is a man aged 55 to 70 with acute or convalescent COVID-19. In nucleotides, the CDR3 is TGCGCCAGCAGCGTCCTAGCGGAGCCTAGCACAGATACGCAGTATTTT. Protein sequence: CASSVLAEPSTDTQYF.